The 31 T cell receptor beta chains below all came from one sample that was sequenced in a study of blood T cell repertoires in COVID-19 (dated by TCRdb to 2018 to 2020). The receptor library was made with the immunoSEQ multiplex PCR assay. The clones in this table, taken by TCRdb from immuneACCESS, are in-frame only. Not every clone is retained; where verified, under half of the shortfall comes from an unresolved V gene, and the cause of the rest is unknown. The sample yields 9,500 to 13,000 clones; roughly nine tenths were counted once. The ten largest clones take up 5.5% to 6% of the sample. Sequencing was done on a sample of peripheral blood. The receptors originated from a human donor in a cohort sampled during active COVID-19.

The chain has TRBV5-1 and TRBJ1-6, with a tentative D call TRBD1 (6 bases). The CDR3 totals 14 residues. In germline, CDR1 is SGHRS, CDR2 YFSETQ. V lost 1 base and J 15 bases, leaving 17 bases between the germline ends. CDR3 amino acids: CASSLPMDSLDLHF. CDR3 bases: TGCGCCAGCAGCTTGCCGATGGACAGTCTAGACCTCCACTTT.

The chain links TRBV30 to TRBJ1-4; no firm D call. CDR3 length equals 13 residues. Germline V gene sequence: CDR1 GTSNPN, CDR2 SVGIG (reference sequence). V was pared by 2 bases and J by 8 bases, with 12 bases between. The DNA of the CDR3 is TGTGCCTGGAGTCCCGGCGAGGGCGAAAAACTGTTTTTT. As protein: CAWSPGEGEKLFF. Together with reference TRBV30 and TRBJ1-4, the CDR3 gives the full variable domain: SQTIHQWPATLVQPVGSPLSLECTVEGTSNPNLYWYRQAAGRGLQLLFYSVGIGQISSEVPQNLSASRPQDRQFILSSKKLLLSDSGFYLCAWSPGEGEKLFFGSGTQLSVL.

V and J are TRBV14 and TRBJ2-1, with a weak D call TRBD2 (5 bases). The CDR3 covers 17 residues. The germline V and J ends were trimmed by 4 bases and 0 bases, with 16 bases remaining between them. Germline loops: CDR1 SGHDN, CDR2 FVKESK. DNA for the CDR3: TGTGCCAGCAGCCCCCCGAGCGGAAGGAGCTCCTACAATGAGCAGTTCTTC. Translation: CASSPPSGRSSYNEQFF.

The rearrangement joins TRBV5-1 to TRBJ2-1; 10 positions match TRBD2. Germline V gene lookup returns CDR1 SGHRS and CDR2 YFSETQ. J was trimmed by 9 bases and V by 1 base; bases with no gene match: 13. This CDR3 is built from 17 residues. CDR3 residues: CASSLSVRTSGDREQFF. CDR3 nucleotides: TGCGCCAGCAGCTTGAGTGTGCGGACTAGCGGAGATCGTGAGCAGTTCTTC.

The CDR3 nucleotides read TGTGCCAGCAGCTTCACAGGGGTTAGGGAAAAACTGTTTTTT. Translated, it gives CASSFTGVREKLFF. The rearrangement joins TRBV5-5 to TRBJ1-4; 7 bases map to TRBD1. With V trimmed by 2 bases and J by 8 bases, 6 bases remained unmatched. Germline-derived CDR1 and CDR2 are SGHKS and YYEKEE (reference sequence). This CDR3 spans 14 amino acids.

Only one count was recorded for this clone. Written as DNA, the CDR3 is TGCGCCAGCAGCCCCGGGACACGAGGGACTGAAGCTTTCTTT. Translating it yields CASSPGTRGTEAFF. This chain connects TRBV5-1 to TRBJ1-1, with D possibly being TRBD1 (6 bases). Trimming left V 4 bases short and J 5 bases short, with 15 bases between. The CDR3 extends over 14 amino acids. CDR1 is SGHRS, CDR2 YFSETQ, per germline.

The chain has TRBV6-5 and TRBJ2-6; no reliable D call. This CDR3 spans 15 amino acids. Germline V gives CDR1 MNHEY, CDR2 SVGAGI. V lost 2 bases, J lost 0 bases, and 5 bases lay in between. The CDR3 DNA is TGTGCCAGCAGTTACGAGGACTCTGGGGCCAACGTCCTGACTTTC. Protein: CASSYEDSGANVLTF.

The chain combines TRBV6-7 with TRBJ2-5; 9 positions match TRBD2. TRBV6-7 is an ORF for which the function is uncertain. With V trimmed by 7 bases and J by 5 bases, 5 bases remained unmatched. The CDR3 consists of 13 residues. As DNA, the CDR3 is TGTGCCAGCAACATAGCGGGGGTGGAGACCCAGTACTTC. Translated: CASNIAGVETQYF.

This clone appeared a single time. The chain couples TRBV29-1 to TRBJ2-1; D ambiguous. The CDR3 length is 13 residues. The germline gives CDR1 SQVTM, CDR2 ANQGSEA. Between the trimmed V and J ends, which lost 3 bases and 1 base, there was a span of 7 bases. The CDR3: CSVDLTSYNEQFF. Here the CDR3 DNA reads TGCAGCGTTGACCTCACATCCTACAATGAGCAGTTCTTC.

This chain joins TRBV11-2 and TRBJ2-7, with D uncertain. The germline V gene has CDR1 SGHAT and CDR2 FQNNGV. Between the trimmed V and J ends, which lost 0 bases and 4 bases, there was a span of 4 bases. The CDR3 is made up of 12 amino acids. The CDR3 sequence is CASSLDRYEQYF. As DNA, the CDR3 is TGTGCCAGCAGCTTAGACAGATACGAGCAGTACTTC.

As to this clone: An end of the junction differs from the germline gene, which may be a read error. The chain links TRBV7-7 to TRBJ2-3; weak D call: TRBD2 (7 bases). Germline V CDR1 and CDR2: SSHAT, FNYEAQ (reference sequence). CDR3 length: 17 amino acids. CDR3 loop: CASRQGGVSTSTDTQYF. The CDR3 nucleotides are TGTGCTAGCAGGCAAGGGGGGGTATCCACTAGCACAGATACGCAGTATTTT.

The rearrangement uses TRBV10-1 and TRBJ2-2; D unresolved. Germline V gene data show CDR1 as WNHNN and CDR2 as SYGVQD (reference sequence). This CDR3 contains 14 residues. The V end was cut by 3 bases, the J end by 2 bases, with 7 bases between. This CDR3 is CASSDSPNTGELFF. The CDR3 DNA is TGCGCCAGCAGTGATTCCCCAAACACCGGGGAGCTGTTTTTT.

V is TRBV2 and J is TRBJ2-1, with a tentative D call TRBD1 (6 bases). Germline loops: CDR1 SNHLY, CDR2 FYNNEI. The CDR3 covers 18 residues. V was pared by 6 bases and J by 4 bases, with 25 bases between. CDR3 amino acids: CASSQRWGPPVSYNEQFF. The CDR3 DNA reads TGTGCCAGCAGCCAACGATGGGGGCCACCGGTCTCTTACAATGAGCAGTTCTTC.

This rearrangement joins TRBV5-4 to TRBJ2-7; 8 nucleotides agree with TRBD2. Germline trimming cut 4 bases from V and 3 bases from J; bases unmatched to any gene: 12. Germline V gene data show CDR1 as SGHNT and CDR2 as YYREEE (reference sequence). The CDR3 spans 16 residues. CDR3 nucleotides: TGTGCCAGCAGCCGGGCAGCGGGGGTGTTAAACTACGAGCAGTACTTC. It is translated as CASSRAAGVLNYEQYF.

The chain has TRBV5-1 and TRBJ2-1; TRBD2 matches 14 bases. The CDR3 covers 15 residues. The germline V gene encodes CDR1 SGHRS and CDR2 YFSETQ. V was clipped by 3 bases and J by 7 bases; unmatched bases: 3. Here the CDR3 reads CASSSTSGGANEQFF. The DNA of the CDR3 is TGCGCCAGCAGCTCGACTAGCGGGGGGGCTAATGAGCAGTTCTTC.

This clone was recorded once. The chain combines TRBV5-1 with TRBJ1-6; weak D call: TRBD1 (6 bases). Trimming removed 5 bases at V and 2 bases at J, with 11 bases between. CDR1 is SGHRS and CDR2 is YFSETQ in the germline V gene. This CDR3 spans 15 amino acids. CDR3 loop: CASSSGQTYNSPLHF. In DNA, the CDR3 is TGCGCCAGCAGTTCCGGACAGACCTATAATTCACCCCTCCACTTT.

This rearrangement joins TRBV5-5 to TRBJ1-5, with 8 bases lining up with TRBD1. The junction had 6 bases not matched to a gene; V was cut back by 0 bases and J by 7 bases. The V gene's germline CDR1 is SGHKS and CDR2 YYEKEE (reference sequence). This CDR3 is 15 amino acids long. The CDR3 reads CASSLERQGTQPQHF. CDR3 DNA sequence: TGTGCCAGCAGCTTGGAGAGACAGGGGACCCAGCCCCAGCATTTT.

The J gene is TRBJ2-5, the V gene TRBV7-9; D is unclear. This CDR3 contains 14 residues. Germline-derived CDR1 and CDR2 are SEHNR and FQNEAQ (reference sequence). Trimming pared 1 base from V and 0 bases from J, leaving 6 bases between. The CDR3 DNA is TGTGCCAGCAGCTTAGGGCAGTACCAAGAGACCCAGTACTTC. Residues: CASSLGQYQETQYF.

This sequence joins TRBV10-2 and TRBJ2-7, with D maybe TRBD1 (5 bases). Per germline, CDR1 WSHSY and CDR2 SAAADI. Trimming pared 3 bases from V and 5 bases from J, leaving 14 bases between. This CDR3 spans 14 amino acids. The CDR3 region is CASSDSRVVHEQYF. In nucleotides, the CDR3 is TGCGCCAGCAGTGATTCCAGGGTTGTACACGAGCAGTACTTC.

V and J are TRBV27 and TRBJ1-1; 11 bases match TRBD1. The CDR3 is made up of 16 amino acids. CDR1 MNHEY and CDR2 SMNVEV come from the germline V gene (reference sequence). V was pared by 5 bases and J by 0 bases, with 5 bases of the junction left unmatched. DNA for the CDR3: TGTGCCAGCAGTCCGGGACAGGGGGTCATGAACACTGAAGCTTTCTTT. It codes for CASSPGQGVMNTEAFF.

The chain links TRBV5-4 to TRBJ2-5, with 7 bases identical to TRBD2. The germline gives CDR1 SGHNT, CDR2 YYREEE (reference sequence). V shed 1 base, J shed 2 bases, and the junction held 8 bases outside the gene matches. This CDR3 spans 16 amino acids. This chain's CDR3 is CASSLQVGGGQETQYF. CDR3 DNA sequence: TGTGCCAGCAGCTTGCAGGTTGGGGGGGGGCAAGAGACCCAGTACTTC.

The chain uses TRBV30 and TRBJ1-4, with D unclear. Per the germline V gene, CDR1 is GTSNPN and CDR2 is SVGIG (reference sequence). The V and J ends lost 0 bases and 10 bases respectively, with 18 bases between them. CDR3 length equals 15 residues. In nucleotides, the CDR3 is TGTGCCTGGAGTGTACTCGCGGGCACTATGGCAAAACTGTTTTTT. This encodes CAWSVLAGTMAKLFF.

This clone appeared once. The chain has TRBV6-5 and TRBJ1-5; 7 bases align to TRBD1. The ends lost 7 bases at V and 5 bases at J; junction bases unmatched: 11. This CDR3 contains 15 residues. Germline CDR1 MNHEY, CDR2 SVGAGI. The CDR3 DNA sequence: TGTGCCAGCAATATACAGGGGATCGGGGATCAGCCCCAGCATTTT. Its protein product is CASNIQGIGDQPQHF.

The chain uses TRBV7-3 and TRBJ2-5, with D perhaps TRBD2 (5 bases). CDR1 SGHTA and CDR2 FQGTGA come from the germline V gene. The ends were cut back, 4 bases at V and 1 base at J, with 13 bases in the middle. The CDR3 has 15 residues. CDR3 amino acids: CASSSNTGIQETQYF. As DNA, the CDR3 is TGTGCCAGCAGCTCCAATACGGGGATCCAAGAGACCCAGTACTTC.

V gene TRBV9 combines with J gene TRBJ1-3; D perhaps matches TRBD1 (5 bases). Trimming removed 0 bases at V and 2 bases at J, with 9 bases between. The germline gives CDR1 SGDLS, CDR2 YYNGEE. The CDR3 consists of 15 residues. The CDR3 sequence is CASSVDRGAGNTIYF. The CDR3 DNA sequence: TGTGCCAGCAGCGTAGATCGGGGGGCTGGAAACACCATATATTTT.

About this clone: Other DNA sequences in this sample translate to the same CDR3. The chain recombines TRBV4-1 with TRBJ1-5; 8 bases are shared with TRBD1. This CDR3 comprises 16 residues. Losses at the gene ends were 0 bases for V and 2 bases for J; bases not matched to a gene: 3. The germline gives CDR1 MGHRA, CDR2 YSYEKL. Written as DNA, the CDR3 is TGCGCCAGCAGCCAAGAAGACAGGGGAGGCAATCAGCCCCAGCATTTT. Protein: CASSQEDRGGNQPQHF.

The genes are TRBV29-1 and TRBJ1-1; 8 bases fit TRBD1. The CDR3 contains 14 residues. Germline CDR1 reads SQVTM; CDR2 reads ANQGSEA. The V and J ends lost 5 bases and 1 base, in that order; junction bases with no gene match: 6. The CDR3 coding sequence is TGCAGCGTTCCACCCGACAGGGGGAACACTGAAGCTTTCTTT. Translating it yields CSVPPDRGNTEAFF.

The sample holds a few counts of this clone. The V gene is TRBV7-9, the J gene TRBJ2-7; D may be TRBD1 (6 bases). The CDR3 has 14 amino acids. The V end was cut by 0 bases, the J end by 2 bases, with 8 bases between. Germline-derived CDR1 and CDR2 are SEHNR and FQNEAQ (reference sequence). In DNA form, the CDR3 reads TGTGCCAGCAGCTTAGCACAGGGCCCCTACGAGCAGTACTTC. Translation gives CASSLAQGPYEQYF.

The V call is TRBV30, the J call TRBJ2-7; 9 positions match TRBD2. J was trimmed by 3 bases and V by 4 bases; bases with no gene match: 4. The germline V gene has CDR1 GTSNPN and CDR2 SVGIG (reference sequence). This CDR3 region has 13 residues. CDR3 in DNA: TGTGCCTGGATGACTAGCGGAGGCTACGAGCAGTACTTC. Its protein product is CAWMTSGGYEQYF.

The rearrangement links TRBV30 to TRBJ2-7; D remains ambiguous. The germline V gene has CDR1 GTSNPN and CDR2 SVGIG (reference sequence). This CDR3 has 13 residues. Between the trimmed V and J ends, which lost 3 bases and 4 bases, there was a span of 13 bases. Here the CDR3 DNA reads TGTGCCTGGAGGACGTCACCGGGTTACGAGCAGTACTTC. Protein sequence: CAWRTSPGYEQYF. Full variable domain (missing parts from reference TRBV30 and TRBJ2-7): SQTIHQWPATLVQPVGSPLSLECTVEGTSNPNLYWYRQAAGRGLQLLFYSVGIGQISSEVPQNLSASRPQDRQFILSSKKLLLSDSGFYLCAWRTSPGYEQYFGPGTRLTVT.

The chain links TRBV19 to TRBJ1-2; D ambiguous. The CDR3 consists of 14 residues. CDR1 LNHDA and CDR2 SQIVND come from the germline V gene (reference sequence). Deletions cut 9 bases from V and 0 bases from J, with 14 bases between. The CDR3 coding sequence is TGTGCCAGCACCCCGGACTCAGCTAACTATGGCTACACCTTC. This sequence encodes CASTPDSANYGYTF.